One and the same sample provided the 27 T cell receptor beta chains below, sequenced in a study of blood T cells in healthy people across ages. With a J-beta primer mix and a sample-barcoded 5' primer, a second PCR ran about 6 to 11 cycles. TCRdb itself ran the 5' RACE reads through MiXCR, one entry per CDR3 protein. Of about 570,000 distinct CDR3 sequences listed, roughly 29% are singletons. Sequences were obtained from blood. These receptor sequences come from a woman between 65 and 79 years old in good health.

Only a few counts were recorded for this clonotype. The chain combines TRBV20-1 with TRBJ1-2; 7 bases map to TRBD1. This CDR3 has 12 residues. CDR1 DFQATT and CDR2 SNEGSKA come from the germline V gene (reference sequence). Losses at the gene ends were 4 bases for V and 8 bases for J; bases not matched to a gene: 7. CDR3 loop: CSATGRGTGYTF. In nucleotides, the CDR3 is TGCAGTGCTACGGGCAGGGGGACGGGCTACACCTTC.

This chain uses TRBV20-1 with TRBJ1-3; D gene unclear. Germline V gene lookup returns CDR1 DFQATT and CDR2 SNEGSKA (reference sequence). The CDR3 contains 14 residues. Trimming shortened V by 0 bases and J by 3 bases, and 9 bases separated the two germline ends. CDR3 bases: TGCAGTGCTAGAGAAGCCGGTGTTGGAAACACCATATATTTT. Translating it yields CSAREAGVGNTIYF.

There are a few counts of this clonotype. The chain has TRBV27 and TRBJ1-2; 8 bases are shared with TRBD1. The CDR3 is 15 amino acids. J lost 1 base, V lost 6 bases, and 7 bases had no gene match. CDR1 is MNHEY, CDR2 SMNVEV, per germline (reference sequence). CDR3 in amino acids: CASSENRGGNYGYTF. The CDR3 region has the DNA TGTGCCAGCAGCGAAAACAGGGGGGGTAACTATGGCTACACCTTC.

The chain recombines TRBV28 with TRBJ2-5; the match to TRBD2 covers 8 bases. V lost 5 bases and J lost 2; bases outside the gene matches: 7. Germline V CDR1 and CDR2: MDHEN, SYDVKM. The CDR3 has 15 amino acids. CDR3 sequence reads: CASSHLASGQETQYF. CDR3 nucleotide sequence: TGTGCCAGCAGTCACCTGGCTAGCGGGCAAGAGACCCAGTACTTC.

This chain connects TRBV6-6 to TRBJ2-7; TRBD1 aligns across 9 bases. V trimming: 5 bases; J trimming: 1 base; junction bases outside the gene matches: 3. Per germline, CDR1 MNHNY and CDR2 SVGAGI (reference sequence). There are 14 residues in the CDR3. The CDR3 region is CASSMGQGSYEQYF. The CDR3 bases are TGTGCCAGCAGTATGGGACAGGGTTCCTACGAGCAGTACTTC.

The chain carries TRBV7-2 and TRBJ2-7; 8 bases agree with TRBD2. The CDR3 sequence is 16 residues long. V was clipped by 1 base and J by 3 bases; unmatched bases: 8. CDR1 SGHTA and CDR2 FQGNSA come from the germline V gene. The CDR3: CASSLDYAGGRYEQYF. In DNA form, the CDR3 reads TGTGCCAGCAGCTTAGATTATGCGGGGGGCCGCTACGAGCAGTACTTC.

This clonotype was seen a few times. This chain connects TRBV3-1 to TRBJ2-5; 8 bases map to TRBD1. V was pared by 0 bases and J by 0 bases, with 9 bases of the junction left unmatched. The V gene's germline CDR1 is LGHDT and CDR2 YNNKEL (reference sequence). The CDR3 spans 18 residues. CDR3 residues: CASSQDSRWDRYQETQYF. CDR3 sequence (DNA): TGTGCCAGCAGCCAAGATTCTCGCTGGGACAGGTACCAAGAGACCCAGTACTTC.

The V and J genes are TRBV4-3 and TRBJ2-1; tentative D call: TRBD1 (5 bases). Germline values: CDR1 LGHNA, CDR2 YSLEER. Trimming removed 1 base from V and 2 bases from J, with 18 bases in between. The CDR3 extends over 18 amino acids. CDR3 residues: CASSQVERSWGPYNEQFF. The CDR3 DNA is TGCGCCAGCAGCCAAGTCGAGCGCAGTTGGGGCCCCTACAATGAGCAGTTCTTC.

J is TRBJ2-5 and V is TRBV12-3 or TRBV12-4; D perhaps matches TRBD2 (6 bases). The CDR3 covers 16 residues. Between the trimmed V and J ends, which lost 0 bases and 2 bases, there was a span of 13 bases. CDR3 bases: TGTGCCAGCAGTTTAGCCCAGGGACTGTCTCAAGAGACCCAGTACTTC. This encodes CASSLAQGLSQETQYF.

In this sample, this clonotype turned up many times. The CDR3 sequence: CSMPGHETQYF. Here the CDR3 DNA reads TGCAGTATGCCGGGTCACGAGACCCAGTACTTC. The chain couples TRBV20-1 to TRBJ2-5; D uncertain. Germline V gene lookup returns CDR1 DFQATT and CDR2 SNEGSKA (reference sequence). V was pared by 8 bases and J by 5 bases, with 12 bases between. CDR3 size: 11 residues.

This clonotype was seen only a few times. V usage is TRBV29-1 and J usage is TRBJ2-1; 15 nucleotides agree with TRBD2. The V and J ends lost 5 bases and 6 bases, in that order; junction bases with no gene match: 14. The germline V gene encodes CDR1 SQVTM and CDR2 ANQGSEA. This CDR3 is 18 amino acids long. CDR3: CSVLWTSGGGLLANEQFF. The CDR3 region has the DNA TGCAGCGTTCTCTGGACTAGCGGGGGGGGTTTGTTAGCCAATGAGCAGTTCTTC.

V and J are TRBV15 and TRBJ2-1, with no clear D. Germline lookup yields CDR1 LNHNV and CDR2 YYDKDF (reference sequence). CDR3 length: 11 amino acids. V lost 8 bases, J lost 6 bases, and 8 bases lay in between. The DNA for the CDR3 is TGTGCCACCGGAAGGGCCAATGAGCAGTTCTTC. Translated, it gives CATGRANEQFF.

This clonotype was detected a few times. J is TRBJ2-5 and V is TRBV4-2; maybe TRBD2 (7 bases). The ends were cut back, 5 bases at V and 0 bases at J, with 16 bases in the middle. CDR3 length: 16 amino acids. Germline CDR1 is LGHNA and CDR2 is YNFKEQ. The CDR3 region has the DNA TGTGCCAGCAGCGCTGGGGCGGGGGCAAACCAAGAGACCCAGTACTTC. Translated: CASSAGAGANQETQYF.

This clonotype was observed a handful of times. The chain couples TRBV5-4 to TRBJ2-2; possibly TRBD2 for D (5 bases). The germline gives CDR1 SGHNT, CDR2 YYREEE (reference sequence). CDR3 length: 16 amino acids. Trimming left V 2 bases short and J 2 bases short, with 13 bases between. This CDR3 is CASSFGLPLNTGELFF. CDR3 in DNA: TGTGCCAGCAGCTTTGGACTCCCGCTAAACACCGGGGAGCTGTTTTTT.

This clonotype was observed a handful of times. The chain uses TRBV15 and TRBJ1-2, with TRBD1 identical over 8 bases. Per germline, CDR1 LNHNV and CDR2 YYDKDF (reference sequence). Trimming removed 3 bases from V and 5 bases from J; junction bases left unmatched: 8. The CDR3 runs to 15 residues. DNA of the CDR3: TGTGCCACCAGCAGCGGGGACAGGCCAGCGTATGGCTACACCTTC. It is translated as CATSSGDRPAYGYTF.

CDR3 amino acids: CSARIPGQQETQYF. CDR3 in DNA: TGCAGTGCTAGGATTCCGGGACAACAAGAGACCCAGTACTTC. The rearrangement links TRBV20-1 to TRBJ2-5, with D perhaps TRBD1 (6 bases). CDR1 and CDR2 from the germline V gene are DFQATT and SNEGSKA (reference sequence). This CDR3 spans 14 amino acids. Trimming removed 3 bases at V and 2 bases at J, with 13 bases between.

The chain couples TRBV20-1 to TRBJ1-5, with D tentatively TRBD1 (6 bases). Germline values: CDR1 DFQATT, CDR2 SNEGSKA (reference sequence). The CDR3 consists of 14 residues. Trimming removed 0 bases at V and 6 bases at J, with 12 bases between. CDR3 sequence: CSARDRRGIQPQHF. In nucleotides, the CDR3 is TGCAGTGCTAGAGATCGAAGGGGGATTCAGCCCCAGCATTTT.

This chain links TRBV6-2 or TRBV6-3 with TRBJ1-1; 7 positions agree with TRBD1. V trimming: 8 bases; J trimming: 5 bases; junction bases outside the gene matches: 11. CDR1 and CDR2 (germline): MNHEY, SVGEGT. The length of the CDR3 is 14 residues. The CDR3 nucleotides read TGTGCCAGCCAGACGGGGGACAGATCTACTGAAGCTTTCTTT. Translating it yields CASQTGDRSTEAFF.

CDR3 sequence reads: CASSPGATGEQYF. For the CDR3, the DNA is TGTGCCAGCAGTCCCGGGGCCACCGGCGAGCAGTACTTC. The chain has TRBV12-3 or TRBV12-4 and TRBJ2-7; D possibly uses TRBD1 or TRBD2 (5 bases each). This CDR3 region has 13 residues. V was cut by 5 bases and J by 6 bases, with 14 bases left in between.

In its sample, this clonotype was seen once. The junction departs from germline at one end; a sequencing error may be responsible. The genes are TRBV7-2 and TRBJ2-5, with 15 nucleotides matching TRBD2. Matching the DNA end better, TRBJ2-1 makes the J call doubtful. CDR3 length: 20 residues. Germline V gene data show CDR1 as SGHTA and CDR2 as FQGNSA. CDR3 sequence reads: CASSLAGLAGGAAVRNEQFF. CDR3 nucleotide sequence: TGTGCCAGCAGCCTAGCGGGACTAGCGGGGGGTGCGGCAGTTCGGAATGAGCAGTTCTTC.

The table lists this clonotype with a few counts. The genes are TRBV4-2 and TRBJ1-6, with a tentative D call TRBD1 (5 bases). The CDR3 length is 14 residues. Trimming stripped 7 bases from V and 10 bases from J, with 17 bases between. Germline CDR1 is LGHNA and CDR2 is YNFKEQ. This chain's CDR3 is CASKRLGEESPLHF. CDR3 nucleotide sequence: TGTGCCAGCAAAAGACTAGGGGAGGAGTCACCCCTCCACTTT.

This chain's CDR3 is CASKEGMNTEAFF. CDR3 DNA: TGTGCCAGCAAGGAGGGAATGAACACTGAAGCTTTCTTT. This chain joins TRBV7-3 and TRBJ1-1; D is ambiguous. Between the trimmed V and J ends, which lost 7 bases and 0 bases, there was a span of 9 bases. The CDR3 is 13 amino acids. CDR1 SGHTA and CDR2 FQGTGA come from the germline V gene. Looking up the rest from reference TRBV7-3 and TRBJ1-1 gives the full variable domain: GAGVSQTPSNKVTEKGKYVELRCDPISGHTALYWYRQSLGQGPEFLIYFQGTGAADDSGLPNDRFFAVRPEGSVSTLKIQRTERGDSAVYLCASKEGMNTEAFFGQGTRLTVV.

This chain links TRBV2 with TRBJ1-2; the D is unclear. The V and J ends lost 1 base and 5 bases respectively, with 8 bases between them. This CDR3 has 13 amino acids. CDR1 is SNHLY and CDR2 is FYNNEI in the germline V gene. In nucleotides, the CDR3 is TGTGCCAGCAGTGAAGAGGGCAGATATGGCTACACCTTC. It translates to CASSEEGRYGYTF.

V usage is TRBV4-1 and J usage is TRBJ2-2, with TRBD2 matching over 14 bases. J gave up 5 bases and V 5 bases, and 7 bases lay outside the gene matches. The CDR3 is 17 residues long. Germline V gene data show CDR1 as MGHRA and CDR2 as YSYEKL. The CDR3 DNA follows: TGCGCCAGCAGCAGGGGACTAGCGGGGGTGGTAACCGGGGAGCTGTTTTTT. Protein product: CASSRGLAGVVTGELFF.

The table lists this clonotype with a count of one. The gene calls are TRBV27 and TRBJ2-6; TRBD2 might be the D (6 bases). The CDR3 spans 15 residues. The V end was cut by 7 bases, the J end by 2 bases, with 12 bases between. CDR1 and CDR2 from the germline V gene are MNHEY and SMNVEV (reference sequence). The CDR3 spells CASTQGGAGANVLTF. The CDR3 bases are TGTGCCAGCACCCAAGGCGGGGCTGGGGCCAACGTCCTGACTTTC.

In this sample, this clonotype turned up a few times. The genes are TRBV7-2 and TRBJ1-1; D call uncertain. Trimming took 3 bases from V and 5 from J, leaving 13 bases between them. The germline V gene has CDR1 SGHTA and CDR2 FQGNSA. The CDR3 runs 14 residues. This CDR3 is CASSLNRGGTEAFF. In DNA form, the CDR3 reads TGTGCCAGCAGCTTGAACCGGGGAGGAACTGAAGCTTTCTTT.

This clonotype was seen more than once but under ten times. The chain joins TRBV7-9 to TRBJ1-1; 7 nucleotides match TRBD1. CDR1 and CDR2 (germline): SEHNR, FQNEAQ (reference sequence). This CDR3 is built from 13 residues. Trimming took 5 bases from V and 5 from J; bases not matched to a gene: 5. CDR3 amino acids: CASSRGTATEAFF. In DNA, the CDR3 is TGTGCCAGCAGCCGGGGGACAGCGACTGAAGCTTTCTTT.